Shown below are 3 T cell receptor beta chains from a single sample sequenced in a study of T cells after yellow fever vaccination (dated by TCRdb to about 2019). In the paper's terms, the treatment or condition label means: live attenuated yellow fever vaccine strain. Library prep was done by 5' RACE. TCRdb records Illumina HiSeq 2500 as the sequencer. The public sequencing data were trimmed at Q25 with fastp and processed into clonotypes with MiXCR by TCRdb, which kept only in-frame beta chains. Rows are combined by CDR3 protein, so each entry shows the most common genes and DNA. Across this sample there are more than 450,000 distinct CDR3 sequences, with 21% seen only once. Approximately 15% of the sample rests with the top ten. The material was PBMCs, obtained roughly 23 days after the first yellow fever vaccination. Receptors were obtained from a man between 18 and 29 years old who received the YFV17D yellow fever vaccine.

This clonotype was observed a handful of times. The chain joins TRBV5-1 to TRBJ2-1, with D tentatively TRBD1 or TRBD2 (5 bases each). The V gene lost 0 bases and the J gene lost 0 bases, with 19 bases spanning the gap. There are 19 residues in the CDR3. Germline V CDR1 and CDR2: SGHRS, YFSETQ. The CDR3 bases are TGCGCCAGCAGCTTGGCTCGGGGTCTAGGGGCCAGCTCCTACAATGAGCAGTTCTTC. Amino acids: CASSLARGLGASSYNEQFF.

This clonotype occurred a few times. The rearrangement uses TRBV5-1 and TRBJ2-7; 7 positions match TRBD2. The CDR3 length is 13 residues. CDR1 and CDR2 (germline): SGHRS, YFSETQ. V dropped 1 base and J dropped 6; count of bases not matched to a gene: 4. CDR3 sequence: CASSLSWGGEQYV. The CDR3 nucleotides are TGCGCCAGCAGCTTGTCCTGGGGGGGCGAGCAGTACGTC.

The J gene is TRBJ2-7, the V gene TRBV6-1; the D gene is possibly TRBD1 (6 bases). The V gene lost 6 bases and the J gene lost 2 bases, with 14 bases spanning the gap. CDR3 length equals 14 residues. Per the germline V gene, CDR1 is MNHNS and CDR2 is SASEGT. The CDR3 nucleotides are TGTGCCAGCAGCGACCGGGACACCACCTACGAGCAGTACGTC. Its protein is CASSDRDTTYEQYV.